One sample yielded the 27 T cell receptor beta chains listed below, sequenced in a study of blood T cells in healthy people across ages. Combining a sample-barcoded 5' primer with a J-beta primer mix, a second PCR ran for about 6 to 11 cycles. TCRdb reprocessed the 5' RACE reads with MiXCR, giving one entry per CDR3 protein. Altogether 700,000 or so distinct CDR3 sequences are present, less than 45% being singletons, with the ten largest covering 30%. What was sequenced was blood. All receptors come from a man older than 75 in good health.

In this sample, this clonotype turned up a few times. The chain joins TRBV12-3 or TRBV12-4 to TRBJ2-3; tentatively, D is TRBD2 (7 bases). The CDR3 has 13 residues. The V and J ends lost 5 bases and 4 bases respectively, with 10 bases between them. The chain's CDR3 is CASSIGGADTQYF. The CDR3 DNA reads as TGTGCCAGCAGTATAGGGGGGGCAGATACGCAGTATTTT.

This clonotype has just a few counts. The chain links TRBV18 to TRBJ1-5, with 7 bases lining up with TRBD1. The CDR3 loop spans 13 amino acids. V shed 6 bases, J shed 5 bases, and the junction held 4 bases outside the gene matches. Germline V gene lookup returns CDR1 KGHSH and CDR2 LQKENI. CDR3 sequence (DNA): TGTGCCAGCTCTCAGGGGGGAGATCAGCCCCAGCATTTT. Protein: CASSQGGDQPQHF.

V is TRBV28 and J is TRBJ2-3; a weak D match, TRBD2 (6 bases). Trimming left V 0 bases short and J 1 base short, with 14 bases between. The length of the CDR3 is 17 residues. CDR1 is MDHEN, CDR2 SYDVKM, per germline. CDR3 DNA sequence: TGTGCCAGCAGTTTATGGGGGAGCGGGCGCCGCACAGATACGCAGTATTTT. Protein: CASSLWGSGRRTDTQYF.

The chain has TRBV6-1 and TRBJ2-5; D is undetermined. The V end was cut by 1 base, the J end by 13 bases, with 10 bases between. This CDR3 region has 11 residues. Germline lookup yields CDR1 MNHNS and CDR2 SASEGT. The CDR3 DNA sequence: TGTGCCAGCAGTGAAGGATATAGGCGGTACTTC. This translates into CASSEGYRRYF.

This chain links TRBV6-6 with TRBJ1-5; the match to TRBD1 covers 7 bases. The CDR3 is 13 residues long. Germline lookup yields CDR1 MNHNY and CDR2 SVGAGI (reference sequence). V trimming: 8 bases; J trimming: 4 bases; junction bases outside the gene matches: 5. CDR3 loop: CASADRANQPQHF. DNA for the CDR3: TGTGCCAGCGCTGACAGGGCAAATCAGCCCCAGCATTTT.

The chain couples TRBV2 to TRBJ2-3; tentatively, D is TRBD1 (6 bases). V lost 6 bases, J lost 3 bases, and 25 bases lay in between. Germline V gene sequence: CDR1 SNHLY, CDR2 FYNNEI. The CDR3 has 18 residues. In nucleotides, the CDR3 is TGTGCCAGCAGCGTTCCCGGGACACCCCTTATGGGAACAGATACGCAGTATTTT. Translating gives CASSVPGTPLMGTDTQYF.

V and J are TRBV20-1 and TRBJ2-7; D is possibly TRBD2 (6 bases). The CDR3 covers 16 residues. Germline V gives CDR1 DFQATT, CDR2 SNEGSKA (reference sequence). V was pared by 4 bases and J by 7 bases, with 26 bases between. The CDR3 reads CSATFPSASDSREQYF. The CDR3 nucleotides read TGCAGTGCTACGTTCCCTAGCGCGTCCGACTCGCGGGAGCAGTACTTC.

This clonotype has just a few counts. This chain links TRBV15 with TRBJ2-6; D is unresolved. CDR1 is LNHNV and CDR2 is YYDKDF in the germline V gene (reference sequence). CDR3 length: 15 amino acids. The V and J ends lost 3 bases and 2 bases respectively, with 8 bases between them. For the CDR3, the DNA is TGTGCCACCAGCAGGGAAGGTACTGGGGCCAACGTCCTGACTTTC. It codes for CATSREGTGANVLTF.

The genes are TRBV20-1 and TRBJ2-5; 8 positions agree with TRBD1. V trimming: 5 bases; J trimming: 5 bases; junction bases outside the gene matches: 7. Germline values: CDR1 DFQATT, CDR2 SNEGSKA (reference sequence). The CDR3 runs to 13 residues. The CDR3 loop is CSASRQGRETQYF. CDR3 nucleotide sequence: TGCAGTGCTTCAAGACAGGGGAGGGAGACCCAGTACTTC.

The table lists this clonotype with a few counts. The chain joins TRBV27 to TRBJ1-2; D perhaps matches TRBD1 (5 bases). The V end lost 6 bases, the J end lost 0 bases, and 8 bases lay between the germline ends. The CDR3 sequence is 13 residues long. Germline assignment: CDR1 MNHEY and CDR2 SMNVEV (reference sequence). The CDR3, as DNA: TGTGCCAGCAGAGAGACAGCTAACTATGGCTACACCTTC. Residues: CASRETANYGYTF.

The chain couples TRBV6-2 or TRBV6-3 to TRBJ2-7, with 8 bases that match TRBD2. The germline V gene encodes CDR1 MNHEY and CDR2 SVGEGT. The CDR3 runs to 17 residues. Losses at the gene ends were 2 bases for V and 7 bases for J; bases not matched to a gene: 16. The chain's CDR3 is CASSYGGTRGLSGEQYF. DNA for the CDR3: TGTGCCAGCAGTTACGGGGGGACTAGAGGTTTGTCGGGGGAGCAGTACTTC.

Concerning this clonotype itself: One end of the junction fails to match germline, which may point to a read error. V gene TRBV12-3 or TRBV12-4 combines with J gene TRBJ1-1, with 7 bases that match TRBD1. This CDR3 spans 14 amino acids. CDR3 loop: CASSLGTENTEPFF. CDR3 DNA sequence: TGTGCCAGCAGTTTGGGGACAGAGAACACTGAACCTTTCTTT.

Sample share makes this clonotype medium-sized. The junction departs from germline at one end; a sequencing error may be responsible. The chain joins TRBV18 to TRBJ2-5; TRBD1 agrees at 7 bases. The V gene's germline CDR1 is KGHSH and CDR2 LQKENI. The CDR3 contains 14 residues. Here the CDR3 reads CASSPRQGQETQYF. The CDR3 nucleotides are TGCGCCAGCAGCCCACGACAGGGACAAGAGACCCAGTACTTC.

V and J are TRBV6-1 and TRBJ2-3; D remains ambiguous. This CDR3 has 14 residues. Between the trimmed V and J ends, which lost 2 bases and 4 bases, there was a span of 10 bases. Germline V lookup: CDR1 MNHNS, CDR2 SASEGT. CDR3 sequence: CASSEMFVSDTQYF. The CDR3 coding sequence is TGTGCCAGCAGTGAAATGTTTGTTTCAGATACGCAGTATTTT.

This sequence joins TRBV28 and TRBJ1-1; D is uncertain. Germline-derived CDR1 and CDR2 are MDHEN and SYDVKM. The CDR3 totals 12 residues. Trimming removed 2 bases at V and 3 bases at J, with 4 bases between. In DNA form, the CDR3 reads TGTGCCAGCAGTTTACAATACACTGAAGCTTTCTTT. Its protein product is CASSLQYTEAFF.

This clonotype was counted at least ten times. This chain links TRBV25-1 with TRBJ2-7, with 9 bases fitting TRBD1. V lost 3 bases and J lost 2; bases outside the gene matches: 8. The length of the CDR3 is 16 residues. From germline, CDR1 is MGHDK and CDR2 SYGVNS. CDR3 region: CASSDPGTGLTYEQYF. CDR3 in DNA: TGTGCCAGCAGTGATCCCGGGACAGGGTTAACCTACGAGCAGTACTTC.

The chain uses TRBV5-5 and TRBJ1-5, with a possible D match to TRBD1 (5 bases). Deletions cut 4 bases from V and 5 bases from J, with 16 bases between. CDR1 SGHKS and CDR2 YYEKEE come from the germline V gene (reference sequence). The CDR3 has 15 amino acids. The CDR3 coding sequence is TGTGCCAGCAGCAGTACCGGGACCGTCTATCAGCCCCAGCATTTT. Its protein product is CASSSTGTVYQPQHF.

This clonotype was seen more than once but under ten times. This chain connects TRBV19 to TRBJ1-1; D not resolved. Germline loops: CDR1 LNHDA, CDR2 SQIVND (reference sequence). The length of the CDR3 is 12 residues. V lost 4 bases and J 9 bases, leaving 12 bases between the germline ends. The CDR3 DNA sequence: TGTGCCAGTAGTACACTGACGGGAAAAGCTTTCTTT. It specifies CASSTLTGKAFF.

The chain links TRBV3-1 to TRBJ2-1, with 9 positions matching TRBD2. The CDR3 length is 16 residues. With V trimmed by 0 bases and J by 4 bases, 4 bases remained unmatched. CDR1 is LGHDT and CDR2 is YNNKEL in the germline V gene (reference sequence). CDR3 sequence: CASSQDGAGGYNEQFF. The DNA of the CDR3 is TGTGCCAGCAGCCAAGATGGAGCGGGGGGTTACAATGAGCAGTTCTTC.

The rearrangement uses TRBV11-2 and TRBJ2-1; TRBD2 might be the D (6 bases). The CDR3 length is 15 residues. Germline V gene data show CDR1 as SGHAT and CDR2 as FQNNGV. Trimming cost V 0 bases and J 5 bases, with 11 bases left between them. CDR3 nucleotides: TGTGCCAGCAGCTTAGAGGGGACTCGCGACAATGAGCAGTTCTTC. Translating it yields CASSLEGTRDNEQFF.

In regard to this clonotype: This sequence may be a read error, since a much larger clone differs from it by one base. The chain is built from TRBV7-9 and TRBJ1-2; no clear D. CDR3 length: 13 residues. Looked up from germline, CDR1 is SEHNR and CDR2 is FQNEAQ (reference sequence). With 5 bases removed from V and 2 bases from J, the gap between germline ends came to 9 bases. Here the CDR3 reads CASSVTQNYGYTF. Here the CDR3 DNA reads TGTGCCAGCAGCGTAACCCAGAACTATGGCTACACCTTC.

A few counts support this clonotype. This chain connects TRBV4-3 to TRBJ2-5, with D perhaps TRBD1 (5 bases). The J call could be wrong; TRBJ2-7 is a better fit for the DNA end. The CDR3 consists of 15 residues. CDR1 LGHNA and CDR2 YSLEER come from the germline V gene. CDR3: CASSQGQLLVYEQYF. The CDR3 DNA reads TGCGCCAGCAGCCAAGGACAGCTCCTTGTCTACGAGCAGTACTTC.

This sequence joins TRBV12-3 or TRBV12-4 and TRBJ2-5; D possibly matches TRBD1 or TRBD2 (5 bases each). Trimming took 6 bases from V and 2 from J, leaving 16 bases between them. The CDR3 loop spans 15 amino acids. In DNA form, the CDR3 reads TGTGCCAGCAGACCGAGAGGGACCCTGCAAGAGACCCAGTACTTC. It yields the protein CASRPRGTLQETQYF.

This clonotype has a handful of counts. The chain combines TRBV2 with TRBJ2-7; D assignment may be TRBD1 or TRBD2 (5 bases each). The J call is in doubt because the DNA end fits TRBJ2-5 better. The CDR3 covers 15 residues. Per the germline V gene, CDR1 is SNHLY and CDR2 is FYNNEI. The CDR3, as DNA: TGTGCCAGCACTGAGATGGGACCCAGGGACGGGACCCAGTACTTC. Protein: CASTEMGPRDGTQYF.

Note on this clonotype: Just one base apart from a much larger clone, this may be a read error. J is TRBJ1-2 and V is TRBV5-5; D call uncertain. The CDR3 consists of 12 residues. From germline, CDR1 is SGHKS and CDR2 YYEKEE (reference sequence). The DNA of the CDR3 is TGTACCAGCAGCTTGTGGACCTACGGCTACACCTTC. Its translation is CTSSLWTYGYTF.

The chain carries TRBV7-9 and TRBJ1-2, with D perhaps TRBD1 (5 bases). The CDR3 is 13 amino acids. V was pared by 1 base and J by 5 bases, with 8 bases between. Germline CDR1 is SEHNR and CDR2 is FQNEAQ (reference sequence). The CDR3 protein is CASSLGTPYGYTF. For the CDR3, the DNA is TGTGCCAGCAGCTTAGGGACACCTTATGGCTACACCTTC.

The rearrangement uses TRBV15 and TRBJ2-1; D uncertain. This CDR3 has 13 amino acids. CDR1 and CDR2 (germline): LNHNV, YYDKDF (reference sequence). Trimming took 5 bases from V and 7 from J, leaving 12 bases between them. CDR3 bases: TGTGCCACCAGCGGAAATAACAGAAATGAGCAGTTCTTC. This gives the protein CATSGNNRNEQFF.